This T cell receptor (beta chain) was retrieved from a study of radiation and T cells in renal cell carcinoma. V was clipped by 5 bases and J by 5 bases, with 6 bases between them. The CDR3 has 12 amino acids. The germline V gene encodes CDR1 MNHEY and CDR2 SVGAGI. Treatment: treatment-naive control, cytoreductive nephrectomy. Controls were unirradiated tumors from treatment-naive cytoreductive nephrectomy patients. Repertoires were generated with immunoSEQ multiplex PCR, while TCRdb's copy carries only in-frame clones and drops some. The sample holds 15,000 to 20,000 clones, approximately 62% seen once.

The origin of this receptor is a man aged 50-59 years with renal cell carcinoma. The chain is built from TRBV6-5 and TRBJ2-2; D not resolved. Sequenced material: tumor tissue, taken from a patient whose treatment was nephrectomy without radiotherapy. The CDR3 DNA sequence: TGTGCCAGCAGTAAAGCGACCGGGGAGCTGTTTTTT. Translating it yields CASSKATGELFF.